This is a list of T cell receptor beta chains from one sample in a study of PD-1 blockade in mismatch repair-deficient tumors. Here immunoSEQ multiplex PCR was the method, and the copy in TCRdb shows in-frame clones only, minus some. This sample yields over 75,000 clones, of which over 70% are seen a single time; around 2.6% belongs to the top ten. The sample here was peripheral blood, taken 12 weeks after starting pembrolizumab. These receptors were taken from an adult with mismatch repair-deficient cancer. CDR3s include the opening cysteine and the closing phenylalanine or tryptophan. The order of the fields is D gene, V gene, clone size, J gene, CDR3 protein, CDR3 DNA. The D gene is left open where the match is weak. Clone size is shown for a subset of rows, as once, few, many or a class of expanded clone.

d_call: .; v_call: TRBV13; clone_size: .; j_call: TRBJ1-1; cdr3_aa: CASSLDVNTEAFF; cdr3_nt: TGTGCCAGCAGCCTCGACGTGAACACTGAAGCTTTCTTT
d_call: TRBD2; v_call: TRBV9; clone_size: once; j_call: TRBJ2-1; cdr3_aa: CASSRGTSGTMDEQFF; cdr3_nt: TGTGCCAGCAGCAGGGGGACTAGCGGGACAATGGATGAGCAGTTCTTC
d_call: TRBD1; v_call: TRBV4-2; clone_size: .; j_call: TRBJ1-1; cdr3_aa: CASSQTGTGVTEAFF; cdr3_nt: TGTGCCAGCAGCCAAACCGGGACAGGGGTCACTGAAGCTTTCTTT
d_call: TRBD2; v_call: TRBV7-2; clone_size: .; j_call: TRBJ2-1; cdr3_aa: CASSPRTSGRANEQFF; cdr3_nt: TGTGCCAGCAGCCCGAGGACTAGCGGGCGAGCGAATGAGCAGTTCTTC
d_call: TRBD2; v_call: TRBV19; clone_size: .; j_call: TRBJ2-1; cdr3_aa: CASRASGREARNEQFF; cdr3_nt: TGTGCCAGTAGGGCCTCCGGGCGGGAGGCTAGGAATGAGCAGTTCTTC
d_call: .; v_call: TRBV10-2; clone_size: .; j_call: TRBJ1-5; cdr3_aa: CASSEPPGGLRQPQHF; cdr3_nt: TGCGCCAGCAGTGAGCCACCGGGGGGGCTCCGGCAGCCCCAGCATTTT
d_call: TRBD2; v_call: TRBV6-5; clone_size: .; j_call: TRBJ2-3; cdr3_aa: CASSWTSGRMDTQYF; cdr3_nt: TGTGCCAGCAGTTGGACTAGCGGGAGAATGGATACGCAGTATTTT
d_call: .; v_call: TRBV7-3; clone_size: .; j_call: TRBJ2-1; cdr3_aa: CASSLRDPEQISYNEQFF; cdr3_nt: TGTGCCAGCAGCTTAAGAGACCCAGAACAGATCTCCTACAATGAGCAGTTCTTC
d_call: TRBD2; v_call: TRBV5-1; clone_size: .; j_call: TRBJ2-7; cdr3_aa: CASSLGGPNSGGSYEQYF; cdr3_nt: TGCGCCAGCAGCTTGGGGGGACCTAATAGCGGGGGCTCCTACGAGCAGTACTTC
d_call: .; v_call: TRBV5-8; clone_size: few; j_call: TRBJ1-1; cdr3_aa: CASRPLSLNTEAFF; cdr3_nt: TGTGCCAGCCGGCCACTGAGTTTGAACACTGAAGCTTTCTTT
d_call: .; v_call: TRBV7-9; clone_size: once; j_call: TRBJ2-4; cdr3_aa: CASSLKTGLAKNIQYF; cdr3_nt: TGTGCCAGCAGCTTAAAGACAGGACTAGCCAAAAACATTCAGTACTTC
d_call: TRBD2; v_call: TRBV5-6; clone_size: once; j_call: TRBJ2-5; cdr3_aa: CASSLAVAGAQETQYF; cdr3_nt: TGTGCCAGCAGCTTGGCGGTAGCGGGAGCCCAAGAGACCCAGTACTTC
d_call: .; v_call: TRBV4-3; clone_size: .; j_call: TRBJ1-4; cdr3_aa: CASSQDGRANEKLFF; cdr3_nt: TGCGCCAGCAGCCAAGATGGCAGAGCTAATGAAAAACTGTTTTTT
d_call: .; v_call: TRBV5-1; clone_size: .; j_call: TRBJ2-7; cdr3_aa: CASSLTSSYEQYF; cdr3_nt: TGCGCCAGCAGCTTGACAAGCAGCTACGAGCAGTACTTC
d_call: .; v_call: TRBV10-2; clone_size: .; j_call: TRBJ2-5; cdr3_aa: CASSSPGLIQETQYF; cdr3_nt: TGCGCCAGCAGTTCCCCCGGACTAATCCAAGAGACCCAGTACTTC
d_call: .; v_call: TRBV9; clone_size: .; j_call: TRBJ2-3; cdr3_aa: CASSAGSGPDTQYF; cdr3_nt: TGTGCCAGCAGCGCCGGTAGCGGTCCAGATACGCAGTATTTT
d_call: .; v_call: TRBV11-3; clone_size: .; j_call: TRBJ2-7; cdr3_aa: CASSLNYLGEQYF; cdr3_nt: TGTGCCAGCAGCTTAAATTACCTCGGGGAGCAGTACTTC
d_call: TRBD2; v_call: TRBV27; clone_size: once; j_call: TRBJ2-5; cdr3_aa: CASSPRAFAGGNTKTQYF; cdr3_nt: TGTGCCAGCAGTCCCAGGGCCTTCGCGGGAGGGAATACAAAGACCCAGTACTTC
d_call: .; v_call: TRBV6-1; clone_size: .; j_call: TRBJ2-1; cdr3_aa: CAANYNEQFF; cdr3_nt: TGTGCCGCAAACTACAATGAGCAGTTCTTC
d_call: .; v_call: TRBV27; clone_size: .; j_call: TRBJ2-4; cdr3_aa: CASSLSTRYIQYF; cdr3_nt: TGTGCCAGCAGTTTATCTACTAGATACATTCAGTACTTC
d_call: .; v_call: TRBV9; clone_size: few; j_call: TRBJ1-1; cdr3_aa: CASSVSLDANTEAFF; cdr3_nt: TGTGCCAGCAGCGTCTCCCTGGACGCGAACACTGAAGCTTTCTTT
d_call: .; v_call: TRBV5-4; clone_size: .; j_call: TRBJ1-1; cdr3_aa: CASSYQGSTEAFF; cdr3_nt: TGTGCCAGCAGTTACCAAGGGAGCACTGAAGCTTTCTTT
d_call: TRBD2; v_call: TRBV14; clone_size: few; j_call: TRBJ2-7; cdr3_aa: CASSQGLAGFGEQYF; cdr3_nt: TGTGCCAGCAGCCAAGGTCTAGCGGGGTTCGGGGAGCAGTACTTC
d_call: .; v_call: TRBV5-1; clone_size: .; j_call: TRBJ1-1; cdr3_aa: CASSLYLATEAFF; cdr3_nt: TGCGCCAGCAGCTTGTACCTGGCCACTGAAGCTTTCTTT
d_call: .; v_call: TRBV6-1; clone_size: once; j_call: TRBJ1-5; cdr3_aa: CASSEERSNQPQHF; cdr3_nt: TGTGCCAGCAGTGAAGAACGTAGCAATCAGCCCCAGCATTTT
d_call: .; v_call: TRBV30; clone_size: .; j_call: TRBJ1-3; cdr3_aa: CAWGGDRRTPGNTIYF; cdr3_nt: TGTGCCTGGGGCGGAGATAGACGTACCCCTGGAAACACCATATATTTT
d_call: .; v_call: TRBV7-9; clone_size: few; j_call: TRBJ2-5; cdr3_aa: CASSPKGPETQYF; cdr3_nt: TGTGCCAGCAGCCCCAAAGGGCCAGAGACCCAGTACTTC
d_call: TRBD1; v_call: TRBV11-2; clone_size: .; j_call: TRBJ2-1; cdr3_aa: CASSHPLGGQVYNEQFF; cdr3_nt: TGTGCCAGCAGCCACCCCCTAGGGGGACAGGTTTACAATGAGCAGTTCTTC
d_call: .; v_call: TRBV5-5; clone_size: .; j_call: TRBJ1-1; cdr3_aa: CASRRQVSQRTEAFF; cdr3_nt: TGTGCCAGCAGACGCCAGGTCAGCCAGCGCACTGAAGCTTTCTTT
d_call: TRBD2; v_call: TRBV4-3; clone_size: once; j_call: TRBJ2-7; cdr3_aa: CASSQAGTSGNEQYF; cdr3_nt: TGCGCCAGCAGCCAAGCTGGGACTAGCGGGAACGAGCAGTACTTC
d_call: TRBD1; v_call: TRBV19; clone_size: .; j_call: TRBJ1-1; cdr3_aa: CATRGGRQGAEAFF; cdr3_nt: TGTGCCACTAGAGGGGGCCGACAGGGGGCAGAAGCTTTCTTT
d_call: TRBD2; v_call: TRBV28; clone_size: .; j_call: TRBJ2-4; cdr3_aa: CASSLGLAGVGAKNIQYF; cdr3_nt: TGTGCCAGCAGCCTGGGACTAGCGGGAGTTGGTGCCAAAAACATTCAGTACTTC
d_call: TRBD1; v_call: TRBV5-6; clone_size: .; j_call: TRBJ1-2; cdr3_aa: CASSLENRGRNYGYTF; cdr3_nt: TGTGCCAGCAGCTTAGAAAACAGGGGGCGCAACTATGGCTACACCTTC
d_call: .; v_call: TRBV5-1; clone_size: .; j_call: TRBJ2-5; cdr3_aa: CASSLAGQGETQYF; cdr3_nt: TGCGCCAGCAGCTTGGCCGGGCAGGGAGAGACCCAGTACTTC
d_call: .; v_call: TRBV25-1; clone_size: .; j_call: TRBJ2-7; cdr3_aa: CASSASFEQYF; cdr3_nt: TGTGCCAGCAGTGCCTCATTCGAGCAGTACTTC
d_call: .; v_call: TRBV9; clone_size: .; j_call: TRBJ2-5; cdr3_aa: CASSVSGQETQYF; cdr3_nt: TGTGCCAGCAGCGTGTCAGGGCAGGAGACCCAGTACTTC
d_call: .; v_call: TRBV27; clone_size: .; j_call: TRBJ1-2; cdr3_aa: CASSLSGANYGYTF; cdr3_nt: TGTGCCAGCAGTTTATCAGGCGCTAACTATGGCTACACCTTC
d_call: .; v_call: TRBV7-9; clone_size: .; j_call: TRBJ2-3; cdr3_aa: CASSPRDTQYF; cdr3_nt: TGTGCCAGCAGCCCCCGGGATACGCAGTATTTT
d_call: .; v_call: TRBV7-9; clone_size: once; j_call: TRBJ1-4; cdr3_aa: CASSLALGHRNEKLFF; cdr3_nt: TGTGCCAGCAGCTTAGCGCTGGGACACAGGAATGAAAAACTGTTTTTT
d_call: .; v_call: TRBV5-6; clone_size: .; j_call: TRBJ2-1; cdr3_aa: CASSLARGSNNNEQFF; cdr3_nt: TGTGCCAGCAGCTTGGCCAGAGGGAGTAACAACAATGAGCAGTTCTTC
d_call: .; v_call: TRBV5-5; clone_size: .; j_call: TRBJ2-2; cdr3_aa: CASSLGVTGNTGELFF; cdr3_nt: TGTGCCAGCAGCTTGGGTGTGACAGGGAACACCGGGGAGCTGTTTTTT
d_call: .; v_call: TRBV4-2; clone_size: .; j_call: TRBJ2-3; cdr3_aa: CASSSAPGEGGYTDTQYF; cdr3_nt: TGTGCCAGCAGCTCCGCGCCGGGCGAGGGTGGATACACAGATACGCAGTATTTT
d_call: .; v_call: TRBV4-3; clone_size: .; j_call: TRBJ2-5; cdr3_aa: CASSQGVSGAGQETQYF; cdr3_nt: TGCGCCAGCAGCCAAGGGGTGAGCGGCGCAGGCCAAGAGACCCAGTACTTC
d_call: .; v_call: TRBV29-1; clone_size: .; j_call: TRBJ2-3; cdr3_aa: CSVEEVTSDTQYF; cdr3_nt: TGCAGCGTTGAAGAGGTTACCTCAGATACGCAGTATTTT
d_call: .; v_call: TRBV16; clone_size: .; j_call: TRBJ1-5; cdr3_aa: CASSQTRSGNQPQHF; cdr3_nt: TGTGCCAGCAGCCAAACCAGATCGGGCAATCAGCCCCAGCATTTT
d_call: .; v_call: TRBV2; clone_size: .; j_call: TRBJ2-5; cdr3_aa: CASSERAGEPWGYQYF; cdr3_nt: TGTGCCAGCAGTGAAAGGGCAGGGGAGCCGTGGGGTTACCAGTACTTC
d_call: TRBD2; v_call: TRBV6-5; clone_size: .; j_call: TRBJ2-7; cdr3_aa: CASSSSGRMAYEQYF; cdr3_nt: TGTGCCAGCAGTTCTAGCGGGAGAATGGCCTACGAGCAGTACTTC
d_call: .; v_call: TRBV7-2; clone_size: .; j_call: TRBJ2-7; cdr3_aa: CASSPQGLAYEQYF; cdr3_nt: TGTGCCAGCAGCCCCCAGGGGTTGGCGTACGAGCAGTACTTC
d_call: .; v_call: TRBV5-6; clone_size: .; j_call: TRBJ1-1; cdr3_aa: CASSSWVGNTEAFF; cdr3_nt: TGTGCCAGCAGCTCGTGGGTGGGGAACACTGAAGCTTTCTTT
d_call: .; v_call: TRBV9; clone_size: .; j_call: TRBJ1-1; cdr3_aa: CASSAPGTVNTEAFF; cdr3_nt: TGTGCCAGCAGCGCACCGGGGACGGTGAACACTGAAGCTTTCTTT
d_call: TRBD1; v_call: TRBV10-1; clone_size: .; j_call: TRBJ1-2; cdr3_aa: CANSGTGVNYGYTF; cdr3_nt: TGCGCCAACTCCGGGACAGGGGTTAACTATGGCTACACCTTC
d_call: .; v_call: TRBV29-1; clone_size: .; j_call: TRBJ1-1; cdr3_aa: CSVEPLAGLNTEAFF; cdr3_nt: TGCAGCGTTGAGCCCCTCGCGGGACTGAACACTGAAGCTTTCTTT
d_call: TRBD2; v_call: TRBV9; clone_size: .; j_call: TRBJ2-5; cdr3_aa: CASSIGLAGAKTQYF; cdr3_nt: TGTGCCAGCAGCATAGGACTAGCGGGAGCAAAGACCCAGTACTTC
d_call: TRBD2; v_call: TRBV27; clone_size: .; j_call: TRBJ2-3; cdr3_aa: CASSPTGTSGRVDTQYF; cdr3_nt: TGTGCCAGCAGTCCAACCGGGACTAGCGGGAGGGTGGATACGCAGTATTTT
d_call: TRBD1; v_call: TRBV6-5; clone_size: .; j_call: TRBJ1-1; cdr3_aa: CATVTNRGENTEAFF; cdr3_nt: TGTGCCACCGTCACAAACAGGGGCGAGAACACTGAAGCTTTCTTT
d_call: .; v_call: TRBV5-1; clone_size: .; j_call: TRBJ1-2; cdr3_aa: CASTTRGGPEYGYTF; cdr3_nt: TGCGCCAGCACTACGAGGGGGGGGCCGGAGTATGGCTACACCTTC
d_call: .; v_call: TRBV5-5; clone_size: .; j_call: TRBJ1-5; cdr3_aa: CASSPRTDGAQPQHF; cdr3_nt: TGTGCCAGCAGCCCCCGGACGGACGGAGCTCAGCCCCAGCATTTT
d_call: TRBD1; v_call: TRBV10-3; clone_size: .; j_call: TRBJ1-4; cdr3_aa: CAISETNRGLGEKLFF; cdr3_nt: TGTGCCATCAGTGAAACAAACAGGGGGCTTGGAGAAAAACTGTTTTTT
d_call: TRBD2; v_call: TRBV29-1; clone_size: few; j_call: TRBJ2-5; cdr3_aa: CSVEEREETQYF; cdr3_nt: TGCAGCGTTGAGGAGCGGGAGGAGACCCAGTACTTC